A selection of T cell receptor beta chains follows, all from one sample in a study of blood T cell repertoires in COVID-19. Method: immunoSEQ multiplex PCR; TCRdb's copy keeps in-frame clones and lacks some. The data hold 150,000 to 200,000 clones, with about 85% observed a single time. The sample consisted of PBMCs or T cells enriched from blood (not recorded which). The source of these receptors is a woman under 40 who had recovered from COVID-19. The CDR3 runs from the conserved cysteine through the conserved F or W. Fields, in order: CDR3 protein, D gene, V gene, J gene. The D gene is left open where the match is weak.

CDR3aa: CASRRDSSYEQYF
d_gene: NA
v_gene: TRBV12-3/TRBV12-4
j_gene: TRBJ2-7

CDR3aa: CASSEEVGLASNEQFF
d_gene: TRBD2
v_gene: TRBV2
j_gene: TRBJ2-1

CDR3aa: CASCFFGQYTDTQYF
d_gene: NA
v_gene: TRBV5-1
j_gene: TRBJ2-3

CDR3aa: CASSQDVVQEYNEKLFF
d_gene: NA
v_gene: TRBV4-3
j_gene: TRBJ1-4

CDR3aa: CASSLGSARAGNTIYF
d_gene: NA
v_gene: TRBV7-3
j_gene: TRBJ1-3

CDR3aa: CASSRTGTGDYGYTF
d_gene: NA
v_gene: TRBV6-5
j_gene: TRBJ1-2

CDR3aa: CSVLRQGAGGYTF
d_gene: TRBD1
v_gene: TRBV29-1
j_gene: TRBJ1-2

CDR3aa: CASSDGGASYGYTF
d_gene: NA
v_gene: TRBV27
j_gene: TRBJ1-2

CDR3aa: CASSMERHSGNTIYF
d_gene: NA
v_gene: TRBV19
j_gene: TRBJ1-3

CDR3aa: CASSPGRGRGTEAFF
d_gene: NA
v_gene: TRBV5-1
j_gene: TRBJ1-1

CDR3aa: CASRKDRNYGYTF
d_gene: NA
v_gene: TRBV27
j_gene: TRBJ1-2

CDR3aa: CASSRDLAKNIQYF
d_gene: NA
v_gene: TRBV7-8
j_gene: TRBJ2-4

CDR3aa: CAIGLAGGISSYEQYF
d_gene: TRBD2
v_gene: TRBV10-3
j_gene: TRBJ2-7

CDR3aa: CASSRNRGVESEKLFF
d_gene: TRBD1
v_gene: TRBV5-4
j_gene: TRBJ1-4

CDR3aa: CASSFGQAFNEKLFF
d_gene: TRBD1
v_gene: TRBV11-3
j_gene: TRBJ1-4

CDR3aa: CASSQEEDRFGANVLTF
d_gene: TRBD1
v_gene: TRBV3-1/TRBV3-2
j_gene: TRBJ2-6

CDR3aa: CASSPTGNTEAFF
d_gene: NA
v_gene: TRBV7-2
j_gene: TRBJ1-1

CDR3aa: CASTRTGSGYTF
d_gene: TRBD1
v_gene: TRBV27
j_gene: TRBJ1-2

CDR3aa: CASSIGYEQYF
d_gene: NA
v_gene: TRBV19
j_gene: TRBJ2-7

CDR3aa: CASSARQGTNQPQHF
d_gene: TRBD1
v_gene: TRBV27
j_gene: TRBJ1-5

CDR3aa: CASSIQDQGNIQYF
d_gene: NA
v_gene: TRBV19
j_gene: TRBJ2-4

CDR3aa: CASSTGTLAKNIQYF
d_gene: NA
v_gene: TRBV19
j_gene: TRBJ2-4

CDR3aa: CASSPTGLYRNQPQHF
d_gene: NA
v_gene: TRBV27
j_gene: TRBJ1-5

CDR3aa: CASSPPVDMTGANVLTF
d_gene: NA
v_gene: TRBV27
j_gene: TRBJ2-6

CDR3aa: CASSLTGFSDEQYF
d_gene: NA
v_gene: TRBV5-6
j_gene: TRBJ2-7

CDR3aa: CASRTSGGAHEQFF
d_gene: TRBD2
v_gene: TRBV19
j_gene: TRBJ2-1

CDR3aa: CASSQGDGTSGVDEQFF
d_gene: TRBD2
v_gene: TRBV4-3
j_gene: TRBJ2-1

CDR3aa: CASSPRTGGLRTEAFF
d_gene: TRBD1
v_gene: TRBV18
j_gene: TRBJ1-1

CDR3aa: CAWSVRGGASGYTF
d_gene: TRBD1
v_gene: TRBV30
j_gene: TRBJ1-2

CDR3aa: CASSLGGTSGGYEQFF
d_gene: TRBD2
v_gene: TRBV5-4
j_gene: TRBJ2-1

CDR3aa: CATSPSRGNTEAFF
d_gene: NA
v_gene: TRBV24-1
j_gene: TRBJ1-1

CDR3aa: CASSLDRLARSTGELFF
d_gene: TRBD2
v_gene: TRBV11-2
j_gene: TRBJ2-2

CDR3aa: CAWSATYGEQYF
d_gene: NA
v_gene: TRBV30
j_gene: TRBJ2-7

CDR3aa: CASSLVGGDTEAFF
d_gene: NA
v_gene: TRBV7-2
j_gene: TRBJ1-1

CDR3aa: CASRETQLTEAFF
d_gene: NA
v_gene: TRBV25-1
j_gene: TRBJ1-1

CDR3aa: CASSKDRGESEAFF
d_gene: TRBD1
v_gene: TRBV2
j_gene: TRBJ1-1

CDR3aa: CASSWDRGGTEAFF
d_gene: TRBD1
v_gene: TRBV5-4
j_gene: TRBJ1-1

CDR3aa: CASSQVWEPGLSIETQYF
d_gene: NA
v_gene: TRBV3-1/TRBV3-2
j_gene: TRBJ2-5

CDR3aa: CASSQGGGDYGYTF
d_gene: NA
v_gene: TRBV3-1/TRBV3-2
j_gene: TRBJ1-2

CDR3aa: CAWSVSRIEATF
d_gene: NA
v_gene: TRBV30
j_gene: TRBJ1-2

CDR3aa: CASSRDRDSGYTF
d_gene: TRBD1
v_gene: TRBV28
j_gene: TRBJ1-2

CDR3aa: CASSVALAGVPNTGELFF
d_gene: TRBD2
v_gene: TRBV9
j_gene: TRBJ2-2

CDR3aa: CASSFDRDSGYTF
d_gene: TRBD1
v_gene: TRBV7-8
j_gene: TRBJ1-2

CDR3aa: CASSAQGNEQFF
d_gene: NA
v_gene: TRBV7-2
j_gene: TRBJ2-1

CDR3aa: CASSLVGGDSYNEQFF
d_gene: TRBD2
v_gene: TRBV7-2
j_gene: TRBJ2-1

CDR3aa: CASSPGGLPLHF
d_gene: NA
v_gene: TRBV12-3/TRBV12-4
j_gene: TRBJ1-6

CDR3aa: CASSPRGRSYNEQFF
d_gene: NA
v_gene: TRBV7-6
j_gene: TRBJ2-1

CDR3aa: CAWSTGTGASFYNSPLHF
d_gene: TRBD1
v_gene: TRBV30
j_gene: TRBJ1-6

CDR3aa: CASSYSGGRPNTEAFF
d_gene: NA
v_gene: TRBV6-5
j_gene: TRBJ1-1

CDR3aa: CASSRGGQAFYEQYF
d_gene: NA
v_gene: TRBV6-5
j_gene: TRBJ2-7

CDR3aa: CASSPGLVNNEQFF
d_gene: TRBD2
v_gene: TRBV11-3
j_gene: TRBJ2-1

CDR3aa: CASSQAPREGHYEQYF
d_gene: TRBD2
v_gene: TRBV4-2
j_gene: TRBJ2-7

CDR3aa: CASSQNDRGRGNQPQHF
d_gene: TRBD1
v_gene: TRBV3-1/TRBV3-2
j_gene: TRBJ1-5